There are a few counts of the clone carrying this T cell receptor (beta chain). The antigen is undetermined. Both 60 Vbeta primers and 13 Jbeta primers went into the PCR. The protocol was immunoSEQ multiplex PCR, while the TCRdb copy is restricted to in-frame clones and leaves out a portion. The top ten clones hold approximately 2.8% of a sample with about 140,000 clones, around 75% of them seen once. The sample originates from a study of cytomegalovirus exposure and HLA in healthy donors. Study conclusions and caveats: A cluster of highly shared sequence variants was likely a sequencing artifact. High sensitivity and specificity were reportedly achieved when the classifier diagnosed cytomegalovirus status. Later analysis demonstrated an association between a missense DCLRE1C variant and TCR beta V- and J-gene trimming. Presence/absence analyses rested on an assumption that sequencing depth was roughly uniform across donors.

Trimming removed 3 bases at V and 0 bases at J, with 8 bases between. The germline V gene encodes CDR1 SGHAT and CDR2 FQNNGV. CDR3 length equals 14 residues. This receptor was identified in a male donor in good health and CMV-seronegative. The chain links TRBV11-2 to TRBJ1-1; tentatively, D is TRBD1 (6 bases). The specimen sequenced was PBMCs. CDR3 protein: CASSFGQLNTEAFF. CDR3 nucleotide sequence: TGTGCCAGCAGCTTTGGACAGCTGAACACTGAAGCTTTCTTT.